Listed below are T cell receptor beta chains from one sample, sequenced in a study of tumor-infiltrating lymphocytes in primary liver carcinoma. TCRdb ran MiXCR on the multiplex PCR reads and lists one entry per CDR3 protein. The sample includes about 200,000 distinct CDR3 sequences, less than 75% seen only once; the top ten take roughly 7%. The sample taken for sequencing was peripheral blood. These receptors were obtained from a woman aged 60 to 75 with primary liver carcinoma and hepatitis B virus infection. Each CDR3 is given with its conserved first and last residue. The D gene is left open where the match is weak. Rows give clone size only sometimes, using once, few, many, or a class for an expanded clone.

TRBJ1-1,NA,NA,TRBV6-5,TGTGCCAGCAGTGGATACAGTGAAGCTTTATTT,CASSGYSEALF
TRBJ2-5,TRBD2,NA,TRBV7-9,TGTGCCAGCAGTTCGCCGGGACTAGCGGGAGGGCCCCAAGAGACCCAGTACTTC,CASSSPGLAGGPQETQYF
TRBJ2-5,TRBD2,many,TRBV11-2,TGTGCCAGCAGCGCCTCGTTGACTAGCGGGAGTAGGGAGACCCAGTACTTC,CASSASLTSGSRETQYF
TRBJ2-1,NA,few,TRBV7-8,TGTGCCAGCAGCTTACTCCGGGGAGGTGAGCAGTTCTTC,CASSLLRGGEQFF
TRBJ2-3,NA,NA,TRBV24-1,TGTGCCACCAGTTTTGCAGATACGCAGTATTTT,CATSFADTQYF
TRBJ2-2,TRBD1,NA,TRBV12-3/TRBV12-4,TGTGCCAGCAGCATTGAGACAGGGGTGACCGGTGAGCTGTTTTTT,CASSIETGVTGELFF
TRBJ2-1,NA,many,TRBV6-6,TGTGCCAGCAGTTACTCGAGTAATGAGCAGTTCTTC,CASSYSSNEQFF
TRBJ2-1,TRBD2,NA,TRBV11-2,TGTACCAGCAGCGACGGGACTATCGGGAGGTCCTATAATGAGCAGTTCTTC,CTSSDGTIGRSYNEQFF
TRBJ2-1,TRBD2,NA,TRBV28,TGTGCCAGCCCTCCTCCTAGCGGGATAAACGATGAGCAGTTCTTC,CASPPPSGINDEQFF
TRBJ2-5,NA,many,TRBV4-2,TGTGCCAGCAGCGAACCGGGACCGGGGGAGACCCAGTACTTC,CASSEPGPGETQYF
TRBJ1-2,NA,once,TRBV11-2,TGTGCCAGCAGCTTATTGGATTTTGGCTGCACCTTC,CASSLLDFGCTF